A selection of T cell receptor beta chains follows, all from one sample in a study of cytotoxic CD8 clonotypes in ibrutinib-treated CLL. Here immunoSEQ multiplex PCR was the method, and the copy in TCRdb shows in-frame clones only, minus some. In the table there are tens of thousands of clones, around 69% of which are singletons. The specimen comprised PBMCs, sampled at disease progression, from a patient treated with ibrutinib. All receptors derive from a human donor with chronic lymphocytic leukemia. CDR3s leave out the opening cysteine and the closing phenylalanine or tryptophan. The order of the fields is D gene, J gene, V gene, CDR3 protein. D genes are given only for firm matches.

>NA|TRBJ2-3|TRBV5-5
ASSLETAKSTDTQY
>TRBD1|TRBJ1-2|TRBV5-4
ASSTGQGAYGYT
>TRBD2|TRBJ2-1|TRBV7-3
ASSLGSVAGGNEQF
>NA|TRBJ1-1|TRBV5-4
ASSYDKMNTEAF
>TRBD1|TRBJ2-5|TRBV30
ASTGTGGRETQY
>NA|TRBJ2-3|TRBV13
ASTRGGDTQY
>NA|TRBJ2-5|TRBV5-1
ASSPPGAGQGTQY
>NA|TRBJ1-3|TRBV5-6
ASSLEHSGEDTIY
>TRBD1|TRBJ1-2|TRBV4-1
ASSQEWQGASGYT
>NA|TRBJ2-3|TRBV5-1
ASSLYGGTDTQY
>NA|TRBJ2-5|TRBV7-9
ASSPVNRQSETQY
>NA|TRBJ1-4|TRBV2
ASSGGGLNGKLF
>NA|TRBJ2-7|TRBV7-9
ASSLVGSGEQY
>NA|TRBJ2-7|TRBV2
AILRRGGGDYEQY
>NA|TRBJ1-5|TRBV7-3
ASSKDGNQPQH